This T cell receptor beta chain was sequenced during a study of T cell repertoires in cytomegalovirus infection. Study summary: As its CMV epitopes, the study selected recently identified HLA-C-restricted and well-studied HLA-B-restricted targets. Study-wide findings and caveats: Summed frequency of public TCR beta families distinguished CMV carriers with the relevant HLA.

MiXCR, applied by TCRdb to the reads, yields one record per CDR3 protein. The table lists 700,000 to 950,000 distinct CDR3 sequences, approximately 32% of them singletons, with about an eighth in the top ten. This clonotype has a handful of counts. Its antigen is still unknown. The CDR3 extends over 13 amino acids. Trimming pared 5 bases from V and 8 bases from J, leaving 15 bases between. Germline CDR1 is SGHVS and CDR2 is FNYEAQ. This sequence was found in a human donor in good health (CMV status not recorded). Some clones in this sample may be carry-over from other donors' samples. This sample comprised cultured CD8+ T cells from PBMCs, obtained from culture after CMV antigen stimulation. The chain combines TRBV7-6 with TRBJ1-1; tentative D call: TRBD1 (5 bases). CDR3 loop: CASSPVGEGEAFF. DNA for the CDR3: TGTGCCAGCAGCCCAGTGGGGGAAGGAGAAGCTTTCTTT.